This T cell receptor (beta chain) appears in the sequencing data of a study of T cells in Graves' hyperthyroidism and ophthalmopathy. Together with thyroid ultrasound, orbital computed tomography, serum thyroxine and TRAb, clinical symptoms were used for diagnoses. Source material for PBMCs was over 8 ml fresh peripheral blood. There were TCR beta CDR3 regions amplified from RNA transcripts. The HTBI primer set was used in a first-round RT-PCR of the TCR CDR3. TCRdb redid the calling of the multiplex PCR reads with MiXCR, one entry per CDR3 protein. The data contain around 400,000 distinct CDR3 sequences, roughly 15% of them singletons. Regarding the study as a whole: Clonotypes that were expanded in thyroid above 0.001 mostly appeared in blood too. Model output signaled ophthalmopathy a median approximately 6 months ahead of onset.

This clonotype has ten or more counts. Its specificity is unknown. V was trimmed by 6 bases and J by 3 bases, leaving 6 bases between them. Germline lookup yields CDR1 SNHLY and CDR2 FYNNEI. CDR3 length: 12 residues. This clonotype originated in a woman in her sixties or seventies with Graves' ophthalmopathy. This chain connects TRBV2 to TRBJ2-1; D is undetermined. Sequencing was performed on blood. Here the CDR3 reads CASSEYYNEQFF. The CDR3 nucleotides are TGTGCCAGCAGCGAATACTACAATGAGCAGTTCTTC. The full variable domain, completed using reference TRBV2 and TRBJ2-1, is EPEVTQTPSHQVTQMGQEVILRCVPISNHLYFYWYRQILGQKVEFLVSFYNNEISEKSEIFDDQFSVERPDGSNFTLKIRSTKLEDSAMYFCASSEYYNEQFFGPGTRLTVL.